This T cell receptor beta chain was sequenced in a study of shared clonotypes between healthy human individuals. The assay was immunoSEQ multiplex PCR, and TCRdb's table has in-frame clones only and misses some. The sample lists 730,000 or so clones; roughly 70% were seen once. CDR1 and CDR2 from the germline V gene are MNHEY and SVGAGI. The length of the CDR3 is 14 residues. Trimming removed 10 bases from V and 0 bases from J; junction bases left unmatched: 9. Sequencing was carried out using memory CD4+ T cells sorted from blood. Subset: CD45RA-negative fraction. The chain employs TRBV6-5 and TRBJ2-7; TRBD2 matches 7 bases. The receptor comes from a woman aged 25 to 39 in good health. For the CDR3, the DNA is TGTGCCACACCCTTAGCGGGTCTCTCCTACGAGCAGTACTTC. Amino acids: CATPLAGLSYEQYF.